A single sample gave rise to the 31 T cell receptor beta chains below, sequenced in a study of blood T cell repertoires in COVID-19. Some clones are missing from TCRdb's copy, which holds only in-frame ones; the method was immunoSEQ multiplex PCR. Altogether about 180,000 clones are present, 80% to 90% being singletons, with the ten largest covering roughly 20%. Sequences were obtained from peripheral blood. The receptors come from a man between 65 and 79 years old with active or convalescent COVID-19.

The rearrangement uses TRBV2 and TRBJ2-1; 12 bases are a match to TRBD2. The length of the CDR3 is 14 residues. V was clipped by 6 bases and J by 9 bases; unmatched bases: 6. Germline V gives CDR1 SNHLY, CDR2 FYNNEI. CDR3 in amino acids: CASSRLAGVSEQFF. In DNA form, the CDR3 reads TGTGCCAGCAGCCGACTAGCGGGAGTGAGTGAGCAGTTCTTC. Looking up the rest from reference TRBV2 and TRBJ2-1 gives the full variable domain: EPEVTQTPSHQVTQMGQEVILRCVPISNHLYFYWYRQILGQKVEFLVSFYNNEISEKSEIFDDQFSVERPDGSNFTLKIRSTKLEDSAMYFCASSRLAGVSEQFFGPGTRLTVL.

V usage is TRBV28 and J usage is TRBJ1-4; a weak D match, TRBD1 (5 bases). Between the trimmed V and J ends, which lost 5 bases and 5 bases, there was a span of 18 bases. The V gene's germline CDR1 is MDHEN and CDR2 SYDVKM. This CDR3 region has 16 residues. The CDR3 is CASSPRKGARNEKLFF. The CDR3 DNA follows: TGTGCCAGCAGTCCGCGGAAAGGGGCGAGAAATGAAAAACTGTTTTTT.

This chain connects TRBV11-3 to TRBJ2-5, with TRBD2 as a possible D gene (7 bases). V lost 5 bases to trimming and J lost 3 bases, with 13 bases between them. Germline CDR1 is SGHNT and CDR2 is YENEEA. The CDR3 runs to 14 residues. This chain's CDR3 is CASSLGGGEETQYF. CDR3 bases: TGTGCCAGCAGCCTAGGGGGGGGCGAAGAGACCCAGTACTTC.

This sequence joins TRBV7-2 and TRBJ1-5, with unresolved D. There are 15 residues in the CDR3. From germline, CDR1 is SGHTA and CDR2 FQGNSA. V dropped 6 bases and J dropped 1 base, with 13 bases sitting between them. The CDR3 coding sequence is TGTGCCAGCAGTCTTCGGAGCTCGAGCAATCAGCCCCAGCATTTT. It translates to CASSLRSSSNQPQHF.

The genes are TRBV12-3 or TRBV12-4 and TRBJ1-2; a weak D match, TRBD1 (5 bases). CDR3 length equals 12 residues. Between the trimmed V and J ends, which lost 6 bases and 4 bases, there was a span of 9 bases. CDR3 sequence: CASRGLSYGYTF. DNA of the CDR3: TGTGCCAGCAGGGGACTGAGCTATGGCTACACCTTC.

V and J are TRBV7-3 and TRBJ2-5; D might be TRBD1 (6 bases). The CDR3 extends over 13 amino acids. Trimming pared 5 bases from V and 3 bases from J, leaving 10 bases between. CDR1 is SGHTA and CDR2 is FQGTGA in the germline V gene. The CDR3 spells CASSPAGEETQYF. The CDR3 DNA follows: TGTGCCAGCAGCCCGGCAGGGGAAGAGACCCAGTACTTC. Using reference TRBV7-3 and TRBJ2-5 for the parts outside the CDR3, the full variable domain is GAGVSQTPSNKVTEKGKYVELRCDPISGHTALYWYRQSLGQGPEFLIYFQGTGAADDSGLPNDRFFAVRPEGSVSTLKIQRTERGDSAVYLCASSPAGEETQYFGPGTRLLVL.

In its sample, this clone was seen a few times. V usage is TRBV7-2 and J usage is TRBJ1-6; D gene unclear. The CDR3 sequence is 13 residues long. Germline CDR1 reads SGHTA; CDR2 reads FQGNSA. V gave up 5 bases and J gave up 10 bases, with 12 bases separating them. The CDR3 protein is CASSPVAVSPLHF. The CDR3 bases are TGTGCCAGCAGCCCCGTTGCAGTCTCACCCCTCCACTTT.

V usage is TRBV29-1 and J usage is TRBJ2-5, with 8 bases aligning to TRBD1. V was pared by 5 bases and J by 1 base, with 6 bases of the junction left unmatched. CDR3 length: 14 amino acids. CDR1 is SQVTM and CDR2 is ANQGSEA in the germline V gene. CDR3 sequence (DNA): TGCAGCGTTCCAGACAGGGGAGTCCAAGAGACCCAGTACTTC. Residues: CSVPDRGVQETQYF.

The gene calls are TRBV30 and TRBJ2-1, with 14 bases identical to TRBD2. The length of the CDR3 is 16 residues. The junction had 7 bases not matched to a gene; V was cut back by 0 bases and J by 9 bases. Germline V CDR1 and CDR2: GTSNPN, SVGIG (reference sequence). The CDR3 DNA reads TGTGCCTGGAGTGTACGGGTGACTAGCGGGAGGGGTGAGCAGTTCTTC. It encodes CAWSVRVTSGRGEQFF.

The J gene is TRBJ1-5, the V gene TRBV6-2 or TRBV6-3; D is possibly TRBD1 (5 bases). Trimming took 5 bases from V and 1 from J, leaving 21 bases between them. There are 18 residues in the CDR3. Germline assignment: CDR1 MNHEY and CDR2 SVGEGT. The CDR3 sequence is CASSPTVPRRISNQPQHF. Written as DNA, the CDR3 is TGTGCCAGCAGTCCGACAGTGCCCCGACGGATAAGCAATCAGCCCCAGCATTTT.

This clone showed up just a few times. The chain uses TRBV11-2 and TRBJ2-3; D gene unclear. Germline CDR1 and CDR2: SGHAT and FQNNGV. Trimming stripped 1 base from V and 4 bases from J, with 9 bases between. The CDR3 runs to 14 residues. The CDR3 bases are TGTGCCAGCAGCTTAGTTGGGCCGCCAGATACGCAGTATTTT. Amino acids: CASSLVGPPDTQYF.

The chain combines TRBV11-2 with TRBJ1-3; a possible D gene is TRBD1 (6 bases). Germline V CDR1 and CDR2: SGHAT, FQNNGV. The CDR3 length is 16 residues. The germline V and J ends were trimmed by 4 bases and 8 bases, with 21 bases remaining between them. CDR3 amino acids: CASSSRTGLVMDTIYF. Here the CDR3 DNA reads TGTGCCAGCAGCTCGAGAACAGGGTTAGTTATGGACACCATATATTTT.

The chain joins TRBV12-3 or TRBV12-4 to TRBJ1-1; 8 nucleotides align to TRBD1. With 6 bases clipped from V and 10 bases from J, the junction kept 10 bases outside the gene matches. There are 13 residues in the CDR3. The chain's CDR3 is CASSPQGARGAFF. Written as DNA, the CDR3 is TGTGCCAGCAGCCCTCAGGGGGCGCGGGGAGCTTTCTTT.

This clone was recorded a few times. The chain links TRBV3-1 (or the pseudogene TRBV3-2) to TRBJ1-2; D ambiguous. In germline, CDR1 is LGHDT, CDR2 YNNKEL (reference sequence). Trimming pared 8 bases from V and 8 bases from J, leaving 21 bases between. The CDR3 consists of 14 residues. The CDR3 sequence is CASSREGGLQGYTF. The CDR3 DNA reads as TGTGCCAGCTCCCGGGAGGGAGGCCTCCAGGGCTACACCTTC.

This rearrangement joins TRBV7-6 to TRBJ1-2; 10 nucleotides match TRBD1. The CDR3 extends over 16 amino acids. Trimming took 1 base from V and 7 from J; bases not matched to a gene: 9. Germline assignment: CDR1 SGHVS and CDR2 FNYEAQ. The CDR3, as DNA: TGTGCCAGCAGCTTAGGGGGGACAGGGGCCTGGGTTGGCTACACCTTC. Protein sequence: CASSLGGTGAWVGYTF.

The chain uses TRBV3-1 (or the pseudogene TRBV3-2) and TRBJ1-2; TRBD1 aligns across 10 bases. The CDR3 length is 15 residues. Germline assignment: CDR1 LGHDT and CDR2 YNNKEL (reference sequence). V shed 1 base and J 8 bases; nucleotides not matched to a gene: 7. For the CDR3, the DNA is TGTGCCAGCAGCCAAGCCCCTCGGACAGGGGGAGGCTACACCTTC. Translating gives CASSQAPRTGGGYTF.

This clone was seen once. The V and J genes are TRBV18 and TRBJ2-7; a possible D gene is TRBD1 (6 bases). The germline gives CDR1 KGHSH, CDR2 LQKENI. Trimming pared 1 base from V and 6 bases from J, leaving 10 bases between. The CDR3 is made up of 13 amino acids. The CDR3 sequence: CASSPQSRGEQYF. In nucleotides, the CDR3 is TGTGCCAGCTCACCACAAAGCAGGGGCGAGCAGTACTTC.

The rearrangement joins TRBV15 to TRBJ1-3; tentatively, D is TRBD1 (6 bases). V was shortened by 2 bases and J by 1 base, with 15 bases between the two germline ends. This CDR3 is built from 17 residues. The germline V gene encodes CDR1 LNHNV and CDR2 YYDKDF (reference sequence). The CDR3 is CATSRRQAGRSGNTIYF. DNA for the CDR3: TGTGCCACCAGCAGAAGACAGGCCGGACGTTCTGGAAACACCATATATTTT.

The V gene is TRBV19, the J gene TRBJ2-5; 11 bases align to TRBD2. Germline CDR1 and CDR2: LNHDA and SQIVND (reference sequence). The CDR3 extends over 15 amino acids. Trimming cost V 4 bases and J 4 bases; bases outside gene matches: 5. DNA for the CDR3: TGTGCCAGTAGTACCGGACTAGCGGGCTCAGAGACCCAGTACTTC. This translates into CASSTGLAGSETQYF.

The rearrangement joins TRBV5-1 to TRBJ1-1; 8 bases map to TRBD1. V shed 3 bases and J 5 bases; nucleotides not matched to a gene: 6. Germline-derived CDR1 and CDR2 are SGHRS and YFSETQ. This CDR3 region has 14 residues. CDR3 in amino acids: CASSSGQGPTEAFF. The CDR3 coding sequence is TGCGCCAGCAGCTCCGGACAGGGCCCAACTGAAGCTTTCTTT.

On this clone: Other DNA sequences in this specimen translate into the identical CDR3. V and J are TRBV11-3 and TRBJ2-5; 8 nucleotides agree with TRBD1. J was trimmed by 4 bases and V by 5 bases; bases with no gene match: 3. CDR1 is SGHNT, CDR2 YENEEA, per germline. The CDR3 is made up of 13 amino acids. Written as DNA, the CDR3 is TGTGCCAGCAGCCAGGGGGCGGGAGAGACCCAGTACTTC. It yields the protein CASSQGAGETQYF.

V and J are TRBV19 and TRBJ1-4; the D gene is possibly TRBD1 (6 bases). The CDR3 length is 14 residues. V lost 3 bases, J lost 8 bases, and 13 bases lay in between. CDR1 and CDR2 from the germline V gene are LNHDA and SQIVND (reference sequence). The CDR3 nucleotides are TGTGCCAGTAGTATCGGACAGTGGATCGAAAAACTGTTTTTT. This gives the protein CASSIGQWIEKLFF.

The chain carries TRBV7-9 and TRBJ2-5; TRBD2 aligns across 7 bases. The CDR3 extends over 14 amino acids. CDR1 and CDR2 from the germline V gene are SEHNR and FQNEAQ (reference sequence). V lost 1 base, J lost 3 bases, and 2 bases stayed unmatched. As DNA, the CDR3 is TGTGCCAGCAGCTTAGTCGCGGGGGAAGAGACCCAGTACTTC. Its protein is CASSLVAGEETQYF.

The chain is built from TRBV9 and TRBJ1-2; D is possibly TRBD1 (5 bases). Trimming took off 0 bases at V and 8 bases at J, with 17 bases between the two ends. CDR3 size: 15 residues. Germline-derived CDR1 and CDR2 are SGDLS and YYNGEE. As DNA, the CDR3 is TGTGCCAGCAGCGTAGCTCCCGGGAGGGGAAGCGGCTACACCTTC. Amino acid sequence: CASSVAPGRGSGYTF.

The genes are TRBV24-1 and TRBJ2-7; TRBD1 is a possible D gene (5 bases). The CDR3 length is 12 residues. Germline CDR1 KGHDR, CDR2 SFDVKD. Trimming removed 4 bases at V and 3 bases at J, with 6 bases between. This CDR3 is CATSDDSYEQYF. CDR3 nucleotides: TGTGCCACCAGTGACGACAGCTACGAGCAGTACTTC.

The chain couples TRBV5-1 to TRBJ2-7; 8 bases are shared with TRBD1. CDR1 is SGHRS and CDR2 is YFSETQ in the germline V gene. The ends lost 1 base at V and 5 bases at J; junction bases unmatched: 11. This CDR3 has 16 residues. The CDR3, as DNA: TGCGCCAGCAGCTTGTTAAACGGACAGGGCTTCGACGAGCAGTACTTC. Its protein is CASSLLNGQGFDEQYF.

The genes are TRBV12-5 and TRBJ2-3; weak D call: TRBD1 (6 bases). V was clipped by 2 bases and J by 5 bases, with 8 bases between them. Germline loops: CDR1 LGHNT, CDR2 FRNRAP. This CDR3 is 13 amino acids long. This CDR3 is CASGLSGEDTQYF. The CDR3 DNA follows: TGTGCTAGTGGTTTGTCAGGGGAAGATACGCAGTATTTT.

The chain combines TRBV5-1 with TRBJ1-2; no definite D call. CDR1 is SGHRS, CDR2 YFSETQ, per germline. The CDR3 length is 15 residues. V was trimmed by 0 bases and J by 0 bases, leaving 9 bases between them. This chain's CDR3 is CASSLGSSTNYGYTF. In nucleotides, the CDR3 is TGCGCCAGCAGCTTGGGATCAAGCACTAACTATGGCTACACCTTC.

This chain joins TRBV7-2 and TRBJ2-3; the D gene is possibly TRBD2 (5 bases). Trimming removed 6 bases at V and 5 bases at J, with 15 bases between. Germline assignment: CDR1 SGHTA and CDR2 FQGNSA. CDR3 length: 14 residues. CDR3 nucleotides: TGTGCCAGCAGGCAACTGAACCGGGGAGATACGCAGTATTTT. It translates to CASRQLNRGDTQYF.

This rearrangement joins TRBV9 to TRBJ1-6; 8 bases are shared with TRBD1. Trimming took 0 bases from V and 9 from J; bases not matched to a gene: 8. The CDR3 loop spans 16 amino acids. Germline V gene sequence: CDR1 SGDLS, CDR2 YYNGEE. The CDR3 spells CASSVAPGQGGSPLHF. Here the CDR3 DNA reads TGTGCCAGCAGCGTAGCACCTGGACAGGGTGGTTCACCCCTCCACTTT.

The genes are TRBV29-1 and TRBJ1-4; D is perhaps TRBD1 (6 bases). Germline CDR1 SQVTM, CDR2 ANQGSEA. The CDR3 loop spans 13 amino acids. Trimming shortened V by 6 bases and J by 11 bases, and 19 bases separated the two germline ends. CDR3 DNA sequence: TGCAGCGTAATACGGGACACGGGCGGGAAACTGTTTTTT. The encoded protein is CSVIRDTGGKLFF. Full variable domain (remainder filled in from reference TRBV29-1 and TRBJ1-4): SAVISQKPSRDICQRGTSLTIQCQVDSQVTMMFWYRQQPGQSLTLIATANQGSEATYESGFVIDKFPISRPNLTFSTLTVSNMSPEDSSIYLCSVIRDTGGKLFFGSGTQLSVL.